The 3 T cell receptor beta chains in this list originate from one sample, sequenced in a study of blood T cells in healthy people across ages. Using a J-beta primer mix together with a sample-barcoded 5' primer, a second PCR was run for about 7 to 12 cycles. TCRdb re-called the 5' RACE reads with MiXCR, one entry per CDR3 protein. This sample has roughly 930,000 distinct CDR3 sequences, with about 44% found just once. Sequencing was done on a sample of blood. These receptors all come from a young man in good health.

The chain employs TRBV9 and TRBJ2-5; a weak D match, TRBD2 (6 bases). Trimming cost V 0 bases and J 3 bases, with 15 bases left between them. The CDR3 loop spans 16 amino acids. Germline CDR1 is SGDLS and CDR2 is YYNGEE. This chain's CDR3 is CASSVGPTGLEETQYF. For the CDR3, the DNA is TGTGCCAGCAGCGTAGGTCCTACGGGACTCGAAGAGACCCAGTACTTC.

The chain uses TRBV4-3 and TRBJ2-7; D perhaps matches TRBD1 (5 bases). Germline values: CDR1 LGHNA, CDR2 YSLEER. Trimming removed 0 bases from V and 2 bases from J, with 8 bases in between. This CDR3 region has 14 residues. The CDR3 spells CASSQDTGPYEQYF. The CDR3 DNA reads TGCGCCAGCAGCCAAGACACAGGCCCCTACGAGCAGTACTTC.

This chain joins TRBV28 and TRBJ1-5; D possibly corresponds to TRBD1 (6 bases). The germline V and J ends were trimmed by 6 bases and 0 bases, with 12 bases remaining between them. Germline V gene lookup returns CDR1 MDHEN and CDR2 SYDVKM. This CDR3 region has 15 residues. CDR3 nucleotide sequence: TGTGCCAGCAGGTTCTCGGGGGCTAGCAATCAGCCCCAGCATTTT. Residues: CASRFSGASNQPQHF.